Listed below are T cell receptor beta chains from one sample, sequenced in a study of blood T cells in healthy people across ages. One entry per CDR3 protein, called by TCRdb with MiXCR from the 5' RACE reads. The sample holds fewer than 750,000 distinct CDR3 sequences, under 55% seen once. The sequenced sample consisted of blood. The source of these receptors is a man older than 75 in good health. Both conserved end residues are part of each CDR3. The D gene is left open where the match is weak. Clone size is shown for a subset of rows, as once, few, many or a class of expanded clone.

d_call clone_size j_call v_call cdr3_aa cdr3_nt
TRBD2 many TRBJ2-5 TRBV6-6 CASSYGEGETQYF TGTGCCAGCAGTTACGGGGAGGGGGAGACCCAGTACTTC
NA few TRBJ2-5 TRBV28 CASSLSQLETQYF TGTGCCAGCAGTTTATCCCAATTGGAGACCCAGTACTTC
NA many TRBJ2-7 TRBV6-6 CASSYTAGLSYEQYF TGTGCCAGCAGTTATACGGCAGGGCTTAGCTACGAGCAGTACTTC
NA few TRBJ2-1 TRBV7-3 CASSLPGVYNEQFF TGTGCCAGCAGCCTCCCCGGAGTCTACAATGAGCAGTTCTTC
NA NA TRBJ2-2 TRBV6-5 CASSSWPANTGELFF TGTGCCAGCAGCTCCTGGCCAGCTAACACCGGGGAGCTGTTTTTT
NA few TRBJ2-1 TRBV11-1 CASSLGRERGEQFF TGTGCCAGCAGCTTAGGCCGGGAGAGGGGTGAGCAGTTCTTC
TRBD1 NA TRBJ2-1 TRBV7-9 CASSFSGQSSYNEQFF TGTGCCAGCAGCTTCTCGGGACAGAGCTCCTACAATGAGCAGTTCTTC
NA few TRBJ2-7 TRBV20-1 CSAKASYYEQYF TGCAGTGCTAAGGCTAGCTACTACGAGCAGTACTTC
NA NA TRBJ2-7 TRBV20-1 CSATGPTYEQYF TGCAGTGCTACAGGGCCAACCTACGAGCAGTACTTC
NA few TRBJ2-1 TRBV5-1 CASSLQWGTRNEQFF TGCGCCAGCAGCTTGCAGTGGGGGACAAGGAATGAGCAGTTCTTC
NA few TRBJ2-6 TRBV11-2 CASSPGPPSGANVLTF TGTGCCAGCAGCCCCGGGCCTCCCTCTGGGGCCAACGTCCTGACTTTC
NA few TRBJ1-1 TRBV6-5 CASSSQFWSGSAEAFF TGTGCCAGCAGTTCCCAATTTTGGTCAGGGAGTGCTGAAGCTTTCTTT
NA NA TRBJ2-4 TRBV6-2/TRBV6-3 CASSYGVRSRDIQYF TGTGCCAGCAGTTACGGAGTCAGGTCCAGGGACATTCAGTACTTC
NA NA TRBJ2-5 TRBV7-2 CASSSRGRRETQYF TGTGCCAGCAGCTCACGAGGTCGGAGGGAGACCCAGTACTTC
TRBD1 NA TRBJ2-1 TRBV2 CASSGTGDNEQFF TGTGCCAGCAGCGGGACAGGCGACAATGAGCAGTTCTTC
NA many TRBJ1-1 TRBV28 CASSGTGRSEAFF TGTGCCAGCAGTGGGACCGGACGGTCTGAAGCTTTCTTT
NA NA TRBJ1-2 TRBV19 CASSILDSYGYTF TGTGCCAGTAGTATCTTGGACAGCTATGGCTACACCTTC
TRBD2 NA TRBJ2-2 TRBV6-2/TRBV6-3 CASSYPTGLANTGELFF TGTGCCAGCAGTTACCCAACGGGACTAGCGAACACCGGGGAGCTGTTTTTT
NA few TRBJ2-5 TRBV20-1 CSARARVVETQYF TGCAGTGCTAGAGCCCGGGTAGTTGAGACCCAGTACTTC
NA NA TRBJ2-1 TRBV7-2 CASSPREPSYNEQFF TGTGCCAGCAGCCCTCGGGAGCCGTCCTACAATGAGCAGTTCTTC
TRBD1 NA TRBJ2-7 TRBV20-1 CSASRDRPYEQYF TGCAGTGCTAGTAGGGACAGACCCTACGAGCAGTACTTC
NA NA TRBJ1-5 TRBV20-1 CSARVNNQPQHF TGCAGTGCTAGAGTTAACAATCAGCCCCAGCATTTT
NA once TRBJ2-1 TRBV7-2 CASRLQGSAYNEQFF TGTGCCAGCAGACTACAGGGATCAGCCTACAATGAGCAGTTCTTC
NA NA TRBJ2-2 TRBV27 CASSFSGGITGELFF TGTGCCAGCAGTTTCTCCGGGGGCATCACCGGGGAGCTGTTTTTT
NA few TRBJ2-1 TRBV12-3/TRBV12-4 CASSSSNEQFF TGTGCCAGCAGTTCTAGCAATGAGCAGTTCTTC
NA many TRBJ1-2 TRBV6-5 CASSPRRDNGYTF TGTGCCAGCAGTCCCCGCCGGGACAACGGCTACACCTTC
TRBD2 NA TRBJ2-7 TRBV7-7 CASSRRLAHEQYF TGTGCCAGCAGCCGCCGACTAGCCCACGAGCAGTACTTC
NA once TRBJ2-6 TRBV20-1 CSAREPSGANVLTF TGCAGTGCTAGGGAACCCTCTGGGGCCAACGTCCTGACTTTC
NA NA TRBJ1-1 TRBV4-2 CASSYFGGYRMNTEAFF TGTGCCAGCAGCTACTTCGGGGGCTATCGCATGAACACTGAAGCTTTCTTT
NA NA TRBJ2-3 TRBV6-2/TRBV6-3 CASSYSRPTDTQYF TGTGCCAGCAGTTACAGCAGACCTACAGATACGCAGTATTTT
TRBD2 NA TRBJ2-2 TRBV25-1 CASSESGGRSSGELFF TGTGCCAGCAGTGAATCCGGCGGGAGATCGTCCGGGGAGCTGTTTTTT
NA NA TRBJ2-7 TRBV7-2 CASSSRGGVGYEQYF TGTGCCAGCAGCTCAAGAGGGGGAGTCGGTTACGAGCAGTACTTC
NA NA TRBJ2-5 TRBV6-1 CASRGDQETQYF TGTGCCAGCAGAGGGGATCAAGAGACCCAGTACTTC
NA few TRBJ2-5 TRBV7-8 CASSLAAEEQYF TGTGCCAGCAGCTTAGCTGCGGAAGAGCAGTACTTC
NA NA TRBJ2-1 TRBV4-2 CASSQDGKTYNEQFF TGTGCCAGCAGCCAAGACGGGAAGACATACAATGAGCAGTTCTTC
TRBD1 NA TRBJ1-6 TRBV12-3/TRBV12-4 CASTPTGGFNSPLHF TGTGCCAGCACCCCGACAGGGGGCTTTAATTCACCCCTCCACTTT
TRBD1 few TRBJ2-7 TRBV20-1 CSAVGQGGYEQYF TGCAGTGCTGTGGGACAGGGGGGCTACGAGCAGTACTTC
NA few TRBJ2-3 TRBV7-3 CASSLNPPGKGLTDTQYF TGTGCCAGCAGCTTAAACCCCCCAGGGAAGGGGTTGACAGATACGCAGTATTTT
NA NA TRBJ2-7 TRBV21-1 CASSKDLPGGISNEQYF TGTGCCAGCAGCAAAGACCTCCCAGGCGGGATCAGTAATGAGCAGTACTTC
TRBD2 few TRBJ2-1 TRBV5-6 CASSLSWEGQNNEQFF TGTGCCAGCAGCTTGTCGTGGGAGGGCCAGAACAATGAGCAGTTCTTC
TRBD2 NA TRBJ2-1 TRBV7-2 CASSSGLAGEGEQFF TGTGCCAGCAGCTCGGGACTAGCGGGAGAGGGGGAGCAGTTCTTC
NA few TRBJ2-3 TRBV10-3 CAIRTPTGDTQYF TGTGCCATCAGGACGCCGACGGGAGATACGCAGTATTTT
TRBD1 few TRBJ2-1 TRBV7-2 CASSKGQGGNEQFF TGTGCCAGCAGCAAGGGACAGGGTGGCAATGAGCAGTTCTTC
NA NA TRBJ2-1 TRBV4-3 CASSQELFGQAENEQFF TGCGCCAGCAGCCAAGAATTATTTGGGCAAGCGGAGAATGAGCAGTTCTTC
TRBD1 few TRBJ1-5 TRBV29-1 CSVGTGDQPQHF TGCAGCGTCGGTACAGGGGATCAGCCCCAGCATTTT
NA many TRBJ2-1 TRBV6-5 CASRSSLSSYNEQFF TGTGCCAGCAGGTCATCTCTGAGCTCCTACAATGAGCAGTTCTTC
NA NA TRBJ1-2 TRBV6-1 CASSEVSSGGYTF TGTGCCAGCAGTGAAGTATCCTCGGGTGGCTACACCTTC